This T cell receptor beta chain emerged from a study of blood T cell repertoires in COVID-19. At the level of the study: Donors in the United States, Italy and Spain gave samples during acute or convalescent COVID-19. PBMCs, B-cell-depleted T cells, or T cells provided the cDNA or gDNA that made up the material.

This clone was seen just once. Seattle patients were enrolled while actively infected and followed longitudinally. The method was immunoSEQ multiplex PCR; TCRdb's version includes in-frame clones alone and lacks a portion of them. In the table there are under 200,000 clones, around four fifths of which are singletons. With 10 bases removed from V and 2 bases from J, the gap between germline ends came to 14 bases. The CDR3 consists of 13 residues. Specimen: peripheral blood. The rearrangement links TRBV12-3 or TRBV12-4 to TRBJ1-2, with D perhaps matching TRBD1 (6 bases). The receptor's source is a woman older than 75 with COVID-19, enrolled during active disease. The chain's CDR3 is CANTRGRNYGYTF. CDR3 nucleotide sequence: TGTGCCAACACCAGGGGCAGAAACTATGGCTACACCTTC.